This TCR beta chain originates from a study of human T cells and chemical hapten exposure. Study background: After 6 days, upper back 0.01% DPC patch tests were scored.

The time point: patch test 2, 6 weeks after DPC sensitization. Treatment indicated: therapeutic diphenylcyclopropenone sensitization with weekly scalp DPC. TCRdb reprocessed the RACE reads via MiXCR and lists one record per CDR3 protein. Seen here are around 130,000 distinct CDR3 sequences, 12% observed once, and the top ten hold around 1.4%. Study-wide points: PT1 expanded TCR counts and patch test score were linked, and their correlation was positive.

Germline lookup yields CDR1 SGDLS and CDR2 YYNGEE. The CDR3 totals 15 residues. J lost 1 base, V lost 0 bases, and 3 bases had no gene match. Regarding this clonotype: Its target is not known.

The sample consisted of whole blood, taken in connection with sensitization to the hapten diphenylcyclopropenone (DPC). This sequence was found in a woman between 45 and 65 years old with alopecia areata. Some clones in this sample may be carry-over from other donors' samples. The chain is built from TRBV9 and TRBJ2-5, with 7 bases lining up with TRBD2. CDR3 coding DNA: TGTGCCAGCAGCGTAGTGCCTAGCGGCCAAGAGACCCAGTACTTC. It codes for CASSVVPSGQETQYF.